A single sample is the source of the 26 T cell receptor beta chains below, sequenced in a study of blood T cell repertoires in COVID-19. Clones were read by immunoSEQ multiplex PCR, and TCRdb kept only the in-frame ones, dropping some. The sample comprises some 74,000 clones, more than 70% of which are singletons, and about 7% rests with the top ten. The material sequenced was peripheral blood. These receptors were obtained from a woman older than 75 with acute or convalescent COVID-19.

The rearrangement uses TRBV5-1 and TRBJ1-1; TRBD1 agrees at 7 bases. Germline CDR1 and CDR2: SGHRS and YFSETQ. With 4 bases clipped from V and 5 bases from J, the junction kept 8 bases outside the gene matches. The CDR3 is 14 amino acids. The CDR3 nucleotides are TGCGCCAGCAGCCTGCAGGGGGACTGGACTGAAGCTTTCTTT. This gives the protein CASSLQGDWTEAFF.

The chain is built from TRBV5-6 and TRBJ1-2; D remains unclear. Per the germline V gene, CDR1 is SGHDT and CDR2 is YYEEEE. This CDR3 has 15 amino acids. Trimming shortened V by 0 bases and J by 8 bases, and 17 bases separated the two germline ends. The CDR3 loop is CASSLGLGVGEGYTF. CDR3 nucleotides: TGTGCCAGCAGCTTGGGCCTTGGCGTCGGAGAAGGCTACACCTTC.

The V call is TRBV15, the J call TRBJ2-5; the match to TRBD1 covers 8 bases. CDR3 size: 14 residues. Germline CDR1 LNHNV, CDR2 YYDKDF (reference sequence). With 5 bases clipped from V and 5 bases from J, the junction kept 7 bases outside the gene matches. Here the CDR3 reads CATSPDRVGETQYF. DNA of the CDR3: TGTGCCACCAGCCCGGACAGGGTAGGGGAGACCCAGTACTTC.

The chain links TRBV2 to TRBJ2-5, with TRBD1 matching 7 bases. The V gene end was trimmed by 6 bases and the J gene end by 5 bases; junction bases not matched to a gene: 3. The germline V gene has CDR1 SNHLY and CDR2 FYNNEI. The length of the CDR3 is 12 residues. CDR3 nucleotide sequence: TGTGCCAGCAGAAAGACAGGGGAGACCCAGTACTTC. It is translated as CASRKTGETQYF.

The rearrangement uses TRBV7-6 and TRBJ2-1; a possible D gene is TRBD2 (6 bases). V lost 6 bases and J 9 bases, leaving 24 bases between the germline ends. The CDR3 length is 16 residues. Germline V gene sequence: CDR1 SGHVS, CDR2 FNYEAQ. The CDR3 region has the DNA TGTGCCAGCAGTCCCCGGAGGGTAGCTGGGGGGTCTGAGCAGTTCTTC. Its translation: CASSPRRVAGGSEQFF.

The chain joins TRBV2 to TRBJ1-5, with D uncertain. Germline CDR1 is SNHLY and CDR2 is FYNNEI. The CDR3 sequence is 13 residues long. Trimming shortened V by 7 bases and J by 3 bases, and 10 bases separated the two germline ends. Here the CDR3 reads CASTRIFNQPQHF. In nucleotides, the CDR3 is TGTGCCAGCACCAGGATCTTCAATCAGCCCCAGCATTTT.

V and J are TRBV7-8 and TRBJ2-6; D unresolved. Trimming left V 6 bases short and J 0 bases short, with 6 bases between. The CDR3 sequence is 14 residues long. Germline V CDR1 and CDR2: SGHVS, FQNEAQ. CDR3 sequence: CASRHGSGANVLTF. In DNA, the CDR3 is TGTGCCAGCAGGCACGGCTCTGGGGCCAACGTCCTGACTTTC.

V usage is TRBV2 and J usage is TRBJ2-7, with 10 nucleotides matching TRBD2. The V gene's germline CDR1 is SNHLY and CDR2 FYNNEI. CDR3 length: 14 amino acids. J was trimmed by 2 bases and V by 4 bases; bases with no gene match: 2. The chain's CDR3 is CASSASGGAYEQYF. In nucleotides, the CDR3 is TGTGCCAGCAGTGCAAGCGGGGGGGCCTACGAGCAGTACTTC. Complete variable domain (other parts from reference TRBV2 and TRBJ2-7): EPEVTQTPSHQVTQMGQEVILRCVPISNHLYFYWYRQILGQKVEFLVSFYNNEISEKSEIFDDQFSVERPDGSNFTLKIRSTKLEDSAMYFCASSASGGAYEQYFGPGTRLTVT.

Here the CDR3 reads CASSLEGTVNTGELFF. The CDR3 DNA sequence: TGCGCCAGCAGCTTGGAAGGGACAGTTAACACCGGGGAGCTGTTTTTT. The chain links TRBV5-1 to TRBJ2-2, with 7 positions matching TRBD1. CDR1 and CDR2 from the germline V gene are SGHRS and YFSETQ. CDR3 length equals 16 residues. Unmatched junction bases numbered 4, after V lost 0 bases and J lost 2 bases.

The rearrangement links TRBV11-2 to TRBJ2-3; TRBD2 agrees at 11 bases. Germline values: CDR1 SGHAT, CDR2 FQNNGV. The CDR3 loop spans 15 amino acids. V lost 1 base to trimming and J lost 8 bases; unmatched junction nucleotides: 5. The CDR3 spells CASSLGLAGIGTQYF. The CDR3 coding sequence is TGTGCCAGCAGCTTAGGACTAGCGGGAATTGGTACGCAGTATTTT. Full variable domain (rest looked up from reference TRBV11-2 and TRBJ2-3): EAGVAQSPRYKIIEKRQSVAFWCNPISGHATLYWYQQILGQGPKLLIQFQNNGVVDDSQLPKDRFSAERLKGVDSTLKIQPAKLEDSAVYLCASSLGLAGIGTQYFGPGTRLTVL.

The genes are TRBV4-1 and TRBJ2-3, with 11 bases identical to TRBD1. Germline loops: CDR1 MGHRA, CDR2 YSYEKL. This CDR3 has 16 residues. Unmatched junction bases numbered 12, after V lost 4 bases and J lost 9 bases. The CDR3 sequence is CASSLERTGGAGTQYF. In DNA, the CDR3 is TGCGCCAGCAGCCTGGAGAGGACAGGGGGCGCAGGGACGCAGTATTTT.

V gene TRBV30 combines with J gene TRBJ1-2, with TRBD1 as a possible D gene (5 bases). This CDR3 region has 12 residues. Germline CDR1 reads GTSNPN; CDR2 reads SVGIG (reference sequence). V was clipped by 2 bases and J by 2 bases, with 6 bases between them. The CDR3 region is CAWSRQNYGYTF. CDR3 coding DNA: TGTGCCTGGAGTAGACAGAACTATGGCTACACCTTC.

The chain has TRBV19 and TRBJ2-5; 10 bases map to TRBD2. V shed 2 bases and J 1 base; nucleotides not matched to a gene: 4. This CDR3 comprises 16 residues. Germline V CDR1 and CDR2: LNHDA, SQIVND (reference sequence). In DNA, the CDR3 is TGTGCCAGTAGTATACTAAGCGGGGGGGGCCAAGAGACCCAGTACTTC. Protein sequence: CASSILSGGGQETQYF. Variable domain in full (rest from reference TRBV19 and TRBJ2-5): DGGITQSPKYLFRKEGQNVTLSCEQNLNHDAMYWYRQDPGQGLRLIYYSQIVNDFQKGDIAEGYSVSREKKESFPLTVTSAQKNPTAFYLCASSILSGGGQETQYFGPGTRLLVL.

The chain carries TRBV30 and TRBJ1-6; 7 bases fit TRBD1. V shed 5 bases and J 9 bases; nucleotides not matched to a gene: 7. In germline, CDR1 is GTSNPN, CDR2 SVGIG (reference sequence). The CDR3 has 13 residues. The CDR3 protein is CAWQEGASSPLHF. The CDR3 bases are TGTGCCTGGCAGGAGGGGGCGAGTTCACCCCTCCACTTT.

The chain recombines TRBV3-1 (or the pseudogene TRBV3-2) with TRBJ2-1, with D perhaps matching TRBD1 (6 bases). V gave up 4 bases and J gave up 1 base, with 11 bases separating them. The CDR3 sequence is 15 residues long. Germline V lookup: CDR1 LGHDT, CDR2 YNNKEL (reference sequence). CDR3 in amino acids: CASSPRGHSYNEQFF. DNA for the CDR3: TGTGCCAGCAGCCCCAGGGGCCATTCCTACAATGAGCAGTTCTTC.

The chain uses TRBV11-1 and TRBJ2-2, with 9 bases that match TRBD2. Germline values: CDR1 SGHAT, CDR2 FQDESV (reference sequence). The CDR3 sequence is 16 residues long. The V segment lost 5 bases and the J segment 9 bases; nucleotides outside the gene matches: 13. CDR3 in amino acids: CASSLSLAGSARELFF. The DNA of the CDR3 is TGTGCCAGCAGCCTCTCTCTAGCGGGGTCCGCCCGGGAGCTGTTTTTT.

This clone was detected once. This chain connects TRBV5-5 to TRBJ2-1, with 12 bases that match TRBD2. This CDR3 region has 15 residues. V was pared by 4 bases and J by 6 bases, with 5 bases of the junction left unmatched. The V gene's germline CDR1 is SGHKS and CDR2 YYEKEE (reference sequence). In DNA form, the CDR3 reads TGTGCCAGCAGCCCCGGGACTAGCGGGCCCAATGAGCAGTTCTTC. Protein sequence: CASSPGTSGPNEQFF.

V gene TRBV10-1 combines with J gene TRBJ1-4; TRBD1 might be the D (5 bases). This CDR3 spans 14 amino acids. Germline assignment: CDR1 WNHNN and CDR2 SYGVQD (reference sequence). The CDR3 nucleotides read TGCGCGTCCTTAGGCGGGGGAACTAATGAAAAACTGTTTTTT. The encoded protein is CASLGGGTNEKLFF.

The chain has TRBV27 and TRBJ1-2; the match to TRBD1 covers 11 bases. The CDR3 covers 18 residues. With 5 bases clipped from V and 1 base from J, the junction kept 12 bases outside the gene matches. Per germline, CDR1 MNHEY and CDR2 SMNVEV (reference sequence). The CDR3 DNA is TGTGCCAGCAGTGCCACCTTGGACAGGGGGCTCCTTAACTATGGCTACACCTTC. Residues: CASSATLDRGLLNYGYTF.

The chain links TRBV5-1 to TRBJ2-1; D might be TRBD2 (6 bases). Germline CDR1 reads SGHRS; CDR2 reads YFSETQ. The CDR3 loop spans 15 amino acids. The V and J ends lost 4 bases and 6 bases respectively, with 17 bases between them. The CDR3 DNA is TGCGCCAGCAGCGCGGGACCGACGTTGGGCAATGAGCAGTTCTTC. Translation: CASSAGPTLGNEQFF.

The chain joins TRBV19 to TRBJ1-2; perhaps TRBD1 as D (6 bases). Germline lookup yields CDR1 LNHDA and CDR2 SQIVND (reference sequence). There are 13 residues in the CDR3. V was shortened by 9 bases and J by 3 bases, with 14 bases between the two germline ends. Here the CDR3 DNA reads TGTGCCAGAAAGGGGGAAGTGGACTATGGCTACACCTTC. It translates to CARKGEVDYGYTF.

The CDR3 loop is CAWSVNREETQYF. CDR3 nucleotide sequence: TGTGCCTGGAGTGTAAACAGGGAAGAGACCCAGTACTTC. The chain recombines TRBV30 with TRBJ2-5; D might be TRBD1 (6 bases). The ends were cut back, 0 bases at V and 3 bases at J, with 8 bases in the middle. The germline CDR1 and CDR2 sequences are GTSNPN and SVGIG (reference sequence). This CDR3 is 13 amino acids long.

V is TRBV2 and J is TRBJ1-1; D gene unclear. The CDR3 has 14 residues. CDR1 and CDR2 (germline): SNHLY, FYNNEI. V lost 6 bases and J 5 bases, leaving 16 bases between the germline ends. CDR3 nucleotide sequence: TGTGCCAGCAGCCCTAATGGGCTGAGAACTGAAGCTTTCTTT. It translates to CASSPNGLRTEAFF. The whole variable domain, filled in from reference TRBV2 and TRBJ1-1, reads EPEVTQTPSHQVTQMGQEVILRCVPISNHLYFYWYRQILGQKVEFLVSFYNNEISEKSEIFDDQFSVERPDGSNFTLKIRSTKLEDSAMYFCASSPNGLRTEAFFGQGTRLTVV.

This rearrangement joins TRBV6-2 or TRBV6-3 to TRBJ1-6; no definite D call. The CDR3 has 14 residues. With 4 bases removed from V and 9 bases from J, the gap between germline ends came to 13 bases. Looked up from germline, CDR1 is MNHEY and CDR2 is SVGEGT. The CDR3, as DNA: TGTGCCAGCAGTTCTGTGAGGTCCGGTTCACCCCTCCACTTT. This sequence encodes CASSSVRSGSPLHF.

This chain links TRBV7-9 with TRBJ2-1; 9 bases are a match to TRBD1. CDR1 and CDR2 (germline): SEHNR, FQNEAQ (reference sequence). The junction had 3 bases not matched to a gene; V was cut back by 5 bases and J by 7 bases. This CDR3 spans 13 amino acids. CDR3 loop: CASSRTGENEQFF. The CDR3 DNA follows: TGTGCCAGCAGCCGGACAGGGGAAAATGAGCAGTTCTTC.

This chain links TRBV19 with TRBJ2-7, with 8 bases aligning to TRBD2. The germline V gene encodes CDR1 LNHDA and CDR2 SQIVND (reference sequence). This CDR3 spans 13 amino acids. The ends lost 8 bases at V and 5 bases at J; junction bases unmatched: 8. CDR3 nucleotides: TGTGCCAGTTCCCAGCGGGAGTCCCACGAGCAGTACTTC. It codes for CASSQRESHEQYF.